This T cell receptor (beta chain) was captured in a study of cytomegalovirus exposure and HLA in healthy donors (TCRdb year 2017). In terms of the full investigation: According to an earlier analysis of several hundred of the donors, roughly 180 million T cells yielded 90 million to 140 million unique TCR beta sequences and roughly 280 Gb of sequence data. An earlier analysis of around 640 of the donors used high-throughput TCR beta sequencing to judge whether each TCR beta V gene segment behaved as functional or pseudogenic. Roughly 290 gigabases of sequencing data and roughly 80 million unique TCR sequences made up an early release that covered 500 to 650 HLA-typed donors. In addition to the first cohort of 666 subjects, a separate validation cohort of 130 or so different subjects was used. The study profiled the T cell repertoires of under 850 subjects by immunosequencing and related them to cytomegalovirus serostatus. Donor age, sex, ethnicity and CMV serostatus were collected together with the repertoire data. Among about 370 genotyped donors of the cohort, an average of around 220,000 unique TCR beta nucleotide sequences was sequenced per donor, of which about 19% were non-productive. Class I and class II HLA loci were covered by the typing at four-digit resolution. A later genetic analysis used genome-wide SNP genotypes for about 65% of the roughly 700 donors, treating that subset as a discovery cohort. Of the roughly 410 genotyped donors, approximately 80% were placed in the genetic ancestry cluster associated with self-reported Caucasian donors. All discovery cohort repertoires had been generated on a single sequencing platform. Rather than using new phenotypic data, the later analysis identified candidate immune exposures from TCR beta sequences and from how often those sequences occurred across donors. To predict cytomegalovirus infection status, the study combined high-throughput TCR immunosequencing, statistical association of individual TCRs with disease status, and machine learning. The study aimed to test whether cataloging public T cell receptors could reveal signatures of past pathogen exposure. Roughly 5 DR-DQ haplotypes were handled as single units for association and clustering, since linkage in the cohort was strong. Typing coverage varied by locus: about 629-630 donors for A, B, C, DRB1 and DQB1; around 560 for DQA1; about 600 for DPA1; roughly 450 for DPB1. A later analysis re-analyzed previously published TCR beta repertoires from roughly 600 donors and added high-resolution HLA genotyping to study TCR occurrence patterns. Study-level results and caveats: The sequencing pipeline was judged likely to have produced a cluster of highly shared sequence variants as a technical artifact. When HLA alleles, especially DR and DQ, strongly co-occurred, attributing TCR associations to individual alleles was difficult. The classifier was reported to diagnose cytomegalovirus status with high specificity and sensitivity in both the original and validation cohorts. In a later analysis, 15,000 to 20,000 TCR beta sequences were associated with specific HLA alleles at a false discovery rate of 0.05. A later analysis found that most CMV-associated TCR beta chains appeared HLA-restricted, with HLA associations seemingly driven largely by CMV exposure. V-gene and J-gene trimming of TCR beta chains was associated with a missense DCLRE1C variant in a later genetic analysis, and the association was replicated in an independent cohort. A later analysis found that TCR association rates varied across HLA loci, with DRB1 alleles showing the most associated TCRs and HLA-C alleles the fewest. In vitro tests confirmed that a few of the cytomegalovirus-associated TCR beta chains recognize cytomegalovirus antigens. Because HLA typing was missing for some donors at each locus, association tests included only the typed subset. A total of 164 TCR beta chains were listed by the study as associated with cytomegalovirus. Because counts were too low, around 18 rarely observed V segments, including chromosome 9 orphons, were left out of the earlier analysis of 587 of the donors. A further reported finding was that TCR beta sequences accurately predicted the HLA-A and HLA-B alleles for most subjects in the first cohort. Several of the top co-occurrence clusters appeared to be linked to parvovirus B19, influenza, CMV and Epstein-Barr virus, according to a later analysis. Most TCR sequences were observed very rarely across donors, whereas some public TCRs were present in many individuals. According to the authors, the approach could potentially be generalized to other disease states and immunological phenotypes. The only immune exposure information available for the cohort was CMV serostatus. An earlier analysis of some 590 of the donors showed that most TCR beta V segments appeared in productive rearrangements either about 87% or about 30% of the time, which broadly matched IMGT annotations. This cohort had only TCR beta chains sequenced, and the lack of alpha or paired-chain data limited which features could be detected. Correlated functional status among segregating V segments might reflect linkage disequilibrium, but an unknown experimental factor could not be ruled out. The presence/absence analyses assumed that sequencing depth was roughly uniform across donors, and that assumption may not be true. According to a later genetic analysis, donors in an Asian-associated ancestry cluster had fewer N-insertions in productive TCRs than the approximately 700-donor mean. Some IMGT-functional V segments, including TRBV6-2 and TRBV6-3, could not be told apart with the 87-base-pair reads, so those segments were excluded. Compared with equally common non-associated chains, HLA-associated TCR beta chains in a later analysis were more clonally expanded and had lower generation probabilities.

The library was made by the immunoSEQ multiplex PCR assay. For the multiplex PCR, a mixture combining 60 forward primers for TCR Vbeta segments and 13 reverse primers for TCR Jbeta segments was used. The CDR3 region of rearranged TCR beta genes was amplified from genomic DNA by a multiplex PCR assay. On the Illumina HiSeq System, the amplified TCR beta libraries were sequenced as 87-base-pair reads. In the paper's pipeline: Across the 500 to 700 repertoires, a later analysis counted 75 million to 90 million unique TCR beta chains, roughly 11 million of which were shared by at least two donors. Raw reads were error-corrected and collapsed into unique sequences by a nearest-neighbor algorithm in which closely related sequences were merged to remove PCR and sequencing errors. Alignment of CDR3 sequences to IMGT reference sequences was used to assign V, D and J gene segments. For a sequence to be retained, a match of at least six nucleotides to both a V gene segment and a J gene segment was required. Rearrangements were called productive when the CDR3 lacked stop codons and stayed in frame with V and J; all others were non-productive. Following IMGT convention, CDR3 was defined as the stretch from the second conserved V-encoded cysteine up to the conserved J-encoded phenylalanine. The earlier analysis of approximately 500 of the donors excluded sequences that lacked an unambiguous match to a single V gene segment. In an earlier analysis of 450 to 700 of the donors, V segments were called functional above 56.7% productive rearrangements and were called segregating when the between-donor standard deviation exceeded 5%. A statistical classification framework was built to diagnose cytomegalovirus status from the catalog of TCR beta chain sequences. V and J gene assignment, in a later analysis, came from comparing TCR nucleotide sequences with IMGT/GENE-DB human TR gene sequences. A later analysis assigned CDR3 sequences and most-parsimonious VDJ recombination scenarios with the TCRdist pipeline. In a later analysis, each TCR beta chain was defined by its CDR3 amino acid sequence together with its V-gene family, and reads lacking a unique V-gene family were excluded. To address suspected cross-contamination and a sequencing artifact, a later analysis removed 592 highly shared, low-generation-probability nucleotide sequences. A later analysis calculated a clonal expansion index for each public chain from normalized within-repertoire ranks of inferred template counts. A later analysis computed generation probabilities with a VDJ recombination model fitted to out-of-frame rearrangements, and checked the results against IGoR. In a later analysis, TCR-TCR, TCR-HLA and TCR-CMV co-occurrence was scored with hypergeometric tests, and a repertoire-size bias correction was applied to TCR pairs. A later analysis estimated false discovery rates by permuting HLA or CMV assignments 20 times. In a later analysis, co-occurring TCRs were grouped using DBSCAN, with TCRdist sequence similarity added in when clustering inside HLA-allele-positive subsets. Co-occurrence clustering excluded repertoires with fewer than 30,000 or more than 120,000 public chains, plus five with anomalous nucleotide sharing. The clones in this table, taken by TCRdb from immuneACCESS, are in-frame only. Not every clone is retained; where verified, under half of the shortfall comes from an unresolved V gene, and the cause of the rest is unknown. The D gene and trimming were derived from the DNA, and the V and J assignments and clone size from that table. For this sample there are about 180,000 clones; roughly 85% appear just once. Under 0.9% of the sample comes from the top ten.

The cohort was made up of around 720 healthy bone marrow donors. At the time of sampling, all cohort members were nominally healthy, though unrecorded immune exposures were likely present. The donor was CMV seronegative and was included in the group of 352 seronegative cohort members. Each donor provided a peripheral blood sample, and peripheral blood mononuclear cells were used for TCR beta sequencing. Genomic DNA was extracted from the blood cell samples with the Qiagen DNeasy Blood Extraction Kit. CDR1 SGHTA and CDR2 FQGNSA are derived from the germline V gene. V gives up 6 bases and J gives up 8 bases, and the segment between their germline ends measures 17 bases. The CDR3 has 14 amino acids, counting the end cysteine and phenylalanine. The entry retains the CDR3 DNA only, 42 bases that are in frame from base 1. About this clone: No cognate antigen has been identified for it. Nothing much larger sits one base from this clone, and base qualities are not available.

The clonotype originates from a woman aged 40 to 50 in good health and CMV-seronegative. Sequencing was performed on PBMCs. The sequence links TRBV7-2 to TRBJ2-1; confidence is insufficient to name the D gene. The nucleotides read TGTGCCAGCAGTTTTAGTTTTCCCACGGATGAGCAGTTCTTC. This gives the protein CASSFSFPTDEQFF.